The source of this T cell receptor (beta chain) is a study of T-cell memory formation after mild COVID-19. The study, taken as a whole, reports: Later expanders leaned CD4+, whereas clones that contracted between day 15 and 85 were balanced CD4/CD8.

TCRdb re-called the 5' RACE reads through MiXCR, storing one row per CDR3 protein. The sample contains around 430,000 distinct CDR3 sequences, roughly 15% of which appear only once. Comments on this clonotype: The antigen is undetermined.

CDR3 length equals 13 residues. Germline CDR1 LGHNA, CDR2 YSLEER. With 10 bases removed from V and 6 bases from J, the gap between germline ends came to 15 bases. The chain recombines TRBV4-3 with TRBJ1-4, with a possible D match to TRBD1 (6 bases). Sequencing was carried out using PBMCs or a T cell subset sorted from them (not recorded which). The source of this sequence is a man between 18 and 35 years old who had mild COVID-19 (a few samples of this study predate the infection). Cell type and time point are not known. The chain's CDR3 is CATAGGLDEKLFF. CDR3 nucleotide sequence: TGCGCCACTGCCGGGGGGCTGGATGAAAAACTGTTTTTT.